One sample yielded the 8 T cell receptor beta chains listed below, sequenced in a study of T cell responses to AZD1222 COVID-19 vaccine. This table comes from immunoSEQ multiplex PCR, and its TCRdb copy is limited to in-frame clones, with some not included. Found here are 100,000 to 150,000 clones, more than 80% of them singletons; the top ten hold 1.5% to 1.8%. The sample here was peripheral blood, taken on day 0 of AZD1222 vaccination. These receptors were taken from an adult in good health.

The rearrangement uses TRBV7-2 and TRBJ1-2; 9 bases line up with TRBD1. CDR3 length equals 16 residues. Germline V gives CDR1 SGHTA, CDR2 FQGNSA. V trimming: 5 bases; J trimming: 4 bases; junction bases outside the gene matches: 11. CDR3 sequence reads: CASSPGTGTSAYGYTF. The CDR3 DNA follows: TGTGCCAGCAGCCCCGGGACAGGGACTTCGGCCTATGGCTACACCTTC.

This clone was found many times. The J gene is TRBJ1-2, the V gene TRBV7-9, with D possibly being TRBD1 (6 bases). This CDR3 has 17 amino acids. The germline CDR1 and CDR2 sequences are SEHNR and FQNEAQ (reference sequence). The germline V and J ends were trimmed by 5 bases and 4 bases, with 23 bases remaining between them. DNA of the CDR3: TGTGCCAGCAGCCCCGAGGGGGGCAGGGCATATGTCTATGGCTACACCTTC. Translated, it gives CASSPEGGRAYVYGYTF.

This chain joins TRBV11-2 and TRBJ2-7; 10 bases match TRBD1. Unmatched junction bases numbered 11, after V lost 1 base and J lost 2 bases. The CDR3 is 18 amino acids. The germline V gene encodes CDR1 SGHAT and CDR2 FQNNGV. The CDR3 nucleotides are TGTGCCAGCAGCTTAGTTTCGGGGGCCGGGACAGGGGCCTACGAGCAGTACTTC. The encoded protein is CASSLVSGAGTGAYEQYF.

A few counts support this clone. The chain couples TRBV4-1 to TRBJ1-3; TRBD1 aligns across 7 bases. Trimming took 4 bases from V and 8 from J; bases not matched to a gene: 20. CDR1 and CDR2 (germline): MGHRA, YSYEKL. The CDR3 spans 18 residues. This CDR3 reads CASSPGDYGQVREDTIYF. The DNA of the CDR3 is TGCGCCAGCAGCCCAGGAGACTATGGACAGGTACGAGAGGACACCATATATTTT.

The CDR3 coding sequence is TGTGCCAGCAGTTTCGACCTAGGCGCCTACAATGAGCAGTTCTTC. It specifies CASSFDLGAYNEQFF. V is TRBV28 and J is TRBJ2-1; D gene ambiguous. This CDR3 contains 15 residues. Germline assignment: CDR1 MDHEN and CDR2 SYDVKM. V was cut by 3 bases and J by 2 bases, with 11 bases left in between.

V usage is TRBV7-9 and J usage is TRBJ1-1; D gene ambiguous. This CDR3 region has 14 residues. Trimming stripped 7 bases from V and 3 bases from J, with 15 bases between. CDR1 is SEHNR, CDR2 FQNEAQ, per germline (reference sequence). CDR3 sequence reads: CASIRPVGDTEAFF. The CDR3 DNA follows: TGTGCCAGCATTCGACCGGTGGGCGACACTGAAGCTTTCTTT.

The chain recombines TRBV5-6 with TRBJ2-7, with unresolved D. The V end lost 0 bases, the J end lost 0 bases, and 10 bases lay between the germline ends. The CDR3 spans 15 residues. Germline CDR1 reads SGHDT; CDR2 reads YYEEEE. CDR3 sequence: CASSLEAGFSYEQYF. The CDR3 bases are TGTGCCAGCAGCTTGGAGGCAGGATTCTCCTACGAGCAGTACTTC.

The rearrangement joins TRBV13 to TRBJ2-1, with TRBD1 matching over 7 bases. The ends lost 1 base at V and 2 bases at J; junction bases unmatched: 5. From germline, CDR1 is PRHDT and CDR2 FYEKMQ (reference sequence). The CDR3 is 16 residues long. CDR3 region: CASSLEGGPPYNEQFF. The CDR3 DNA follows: TGTGCCAGCAGCTTAGAAGGGGGCCCACCCTACAATGAGCAGTTCTTC.